This T cell receptor beta chain comes out of a study of blood T cell repertoires in COVID-19. Study in general: COVID-19 samples from acute and convalescent phases originated in the United States, Italy and Spain. PBMCs, B-cell-depleted T cells, or T cells provided the cDNA or gDNA that made up the material.

Germline CDR1 and CDR2: SGHNT and YYREEE (reference sequence). V lost 4 bases, J lost 4 bases, and 8 bases stayed unmatched. This CDR3 is built from 16 residues. The authors' processing: Reference gene primer amplification gave estimated nucleated cell counts. Produced via immunoSEQ multiplex PCR; TCRdb's table is partial and in-frame only. The V and J calls and clone size were taken over from that table, and D and trimming were inferred from the DNA. This sample has a few hundred thousand clones; roughly 89% occur once, and the top ten carry under 2.5%. Sequenced: peripheral blood. This receptor was identified in a man in his fifties or sixties with acute or convalescent COVID-19. This chain connects TRBV5-4 to TRBJ2-5; 12 bases line up with TRBD2. CDR3 residues: CASSPSGGGLGETQYF. The CDR3 DNA sequence: TGTGCCAGCAGCCCTAGCGGGGGGGGGTTGGGAGAGACCCAGTACTTC.